This entry concerns a single T cell receptor (beta chain). The antigen is unknown. The record originates from a study of cytomegalovirus exposure and HLA in healthy donors. Study results and caveats: Other equally common chains were less clonally expanded than HLA-associated TCR beta chains, a later analysis showed. Rare TCR sequences dominated, though some public TCRs recurred in many donors. The study labeled 150 to 200 TCR beta chains cytomegalovirus-associated.

Donors likely had unrecorded immune exposures despite being nominally healthy when sampled. There are 14 residues in the CDR3. Germline CDR1 MDHEN, CDR2 SYDVKM. V shed 6 bases and J shed 9 bases, with 20 bases lying between them. PCR involved 60 Vbeta and 13 Jbeta primers. Method: immunoSEQ multiplex PCR; TCRdb's copy keeps in-frame clones and lacks some. The data contain about 200,000 clones, 75% to 85% of them singletons. The source is a woman in her fifties or sixties in good health and CMV-seronegative. The sequenced sample consisted of PBMCs. The V call is TRBV28, the J call TRBJ1-2; TRBD1 is a possible D gene (6 bases). CDR3 coding DNA: TGTGCCAGCAGCCGCCCGACAGGATATCTAAGCTACACCTTC. It is translated as CASSRPTGYLSYTF.